This TCR beta chain was sequenced during a study of T cell responses to AZD1222 COVID-19 vaccine. About the study: Researchers grouped second doses given at about 4 or about 12 weeks into one pool. Study observations and caveats: Repertoires were collected only later (after the peak T cell response had occurred). The reported proportion of spike-specific TCRs targeting unmutated variant regions was nearly half.

About this clone: What it recognizes is unknown.

Assay used: immunoSEQ multiplex PCR; TCRdb lists only in-frame clones, some missing. The data show about 140,000 clones, around nine tenths seen once. The sequence was obtained from an adult in good health. The sequencing here drew on peripheral blood, taken on day 0 of AZD1222 vaccination.

The CDR3 bases are TGTGCCTGGAGTTCCCCAAACCCACCCCCTGCCCAGCATTTT. Translated, it gives CAWSSPNPPPAQHF. The gene calls are TRBV30 and TRBJ1-5; D is unresolved. Germline V CDR1 and CDR2: GTSNPN, SVGIG (reference sequence). V was cut by 2 bases and J by 11 bases, with 19 bases left in between. This CDR3 is built from 14 residues.